This entry lists 30 T cell receptor beta chains sequenced from one sample in a study of spatial heterogeneity in lung cancer. Their recognized antigens are unknown. General study results and limits: Expanded intratumoral alpha and beta TCR counts tracked tumor mutation counts.

The time point was: sample taken at primary tumor resection. Via MiXCR, TCRdb re-called the 5' RACE reads, giving one row per CDR3 protein. The sample contains 20,000 to 25,000 distinct CDR3 sequences, roughly 8.6% of which appear only once. The specimen was lung tumor tissue, collected at surgery. The source is a male donor with early-stage non-small cell lung cancer.

This clonotype was picked up many times. V and J are TRBV27 and TRBJ1-1; D is ambiguous. Germline lookup yields CDR1 MNHEY and CDR2 SMNVEV (reference sequence). Trimming shortened V by 5 bases and J by 0 bases, and 10 bases separated the two germline ends. There are 14 residues in the CDR3. The CDR3: CASSPLGLNTEAFF. The CDR3 DNA is TGTGCCAGCAGTCCCTTGGGTTTGAACACTGAAGCTTTCTTT.

In its sample, this clonotype was seen many times. This chain uses TRBV5-1 with TRBJ2-1, with 7 nucleotides matching TRBD2. CDR3 size: 16 residues. Germline lookup yields CDR1 SGHRS and CDR2 YFSETQ. The trim removed 4 bases at V and 3 bases at J, leaving 10 bases unmatched. The CDR3: CASSPPSGAIYNEQFF. CDR3 DNA sequence: TGCGCCAGCAGCCCCCCCAGCGGGGCGATCTACAATGAGCAGTTCTTC.

This clonotype has at least ten counts. The J gene is TRBJ2-1, the V gene TRBV27, with 9 nucleotides matching TRBD1. The germline CDR1 and CDR2 sequences are MNHEY and SMNVEV (reference sequence). This CDR3 spans 15 amino acids. V lost 6 bases, J lost 3 bases, and 6 bases stayed unmatched. CDR3 in DNA: TGTGCCAGCAGACCCTGGACAGGGGTCTACAATGAGCAGTTCTTC. As protein: CASRPWTGVYNEQFF.

The rearrangement links TRBV11-2 to TRBJ2-5, with 7 bases lining up with TRBD1. This CDR3 is built from 15 residues. The V segment lost 5 bases and the J segment 7 bases; nucleotides outside the gene matches: 13. The germline V gene has CDR1 SGHAT and CDR2 FQNNGV. The CDR3 spells CASSGNPQGLATQYF. CDR3 sequence (DNA): TGTGCCAGCAGCGGTAACCCACAGGGGTTGGCGACCCAGTACTTC.

This clonotype is deemed large. V usage is TRBV10-3 and J usage is TRBJ2-7, with D unclear. CDR1 is ENHRY and CDR2 is SYGVKD in the germline V gene. V was clipped by 0 bases and J by 6 bases, with 15 bases between them. This CDR3 region has 15 residues. CDR3 residues: CAISESQGPQSEQYF. CDR3 in DNA: TGTGCCATCAGTGAGTCGCAAGGTCCCCAGTCCGAGCAGTACTTC.

The chain is built from TRBV6-1 and TRBJ2-3; D possibly corresponds to TRBD1 (6 bases). Germline values: CDR1 MNHNS, CDR2 SASEGT. The CDR3 runs to 15 residues. Trimming removed 3 bases at V and 1 base at J, with 11 bases between. The CDR3 DNA follows: TGTGCCAGCAGTGATCCAGGACAGCGCACAGATACGCAGTATTTT. Translating gives CASSDPGQRTDTQYF.

This clonotype was counted at least ten times. The rearrangement links TRBV9 to TRBJ2-1; 13 bases map to TRBD2. CDR3 length: 17 amino acids. From germline, CDR1 is SGDLS and CDR2 YYNGEE. V shed 4 bases, J shed 0 bases, and the junction held 4 bases outside the gene matches. The CDR3 DNA sequence: TGTGCCAGCAGCCCCGGGACTAGCGGGGTCTCCTACAATGAGCAGTTCTTC. Its protein product is CASSPGTSGVSYNEQFF.

In its sample, this clonotype was seen many times. The rearrangement joins TRBV5-8 to TRBJ2-5; 7 bases match TRBD2. Germline V gene sequence: CDR1 SGHTS, CDR2 YDEGEE. The CDR3 spans 10 residues. The trim removed 3 bases at V and 10 bases at J, leaving 0 bases unmatched. CDR3 coding DNA: TGTGCCAGCAGCTGGGGGGGCCAGTACTTC. Its protein product is CASSWGGQYF. Full variable domain (missing parts from reference TRBV5-8 and TRBJ2-5): EAGVTQSPTHLIKTRGQQATLRCSPISGHTSVYWYQQALGLGLQFLLWYDEGEERNRGNFPPRFSGRQFPNYSSELNVNALELEDSALYLCASSWGGQYFGPGTRLLVL.

This clonotype was detected ten times or more. The V and J genes are TRBV11-1 and TRBJ2-3; D possibly corresponds to TRBD2 (6 bases). V gave up 1 base and J gave up 7 bases, with 15 bases separating them. CDR3 length equals 15 residues. Germline V lookup: CDR1 SGHAT, CDR2 FQDESV (reference sequence). The CDR3 here is CASSLGRDVVYTQYF. CDR3 nucleotides: TGTGCCAGCAGCTTAGGGCGGGACGTTGTTTATACGCAGTATTTT.

In this sample, this clonotype turned up many times. V and J are TRBV20-1 and TRBJ2-7; D is undetermined. V dropped 4 bases and J dropped 4 bases, with 8 bases sitting between them. The CDR3 has 11 amino acids. Germline assignment: CDR1 DFQATT and CDR2 SNEGSKA (reference sequence). The CDR3 sequence is CSAKGRYEQYF. The CDR3 nucleotides read TGCAGTGCTAAAGGACGGTACGAGCAGTACTTC.

This rearrangement joins TRBV7-9 to TRBJ2-5, with no clear D. CDR1 is SEHNR, CDR2 FQNEAQ, per germline (reference sequence). The CDR3 covers 13 residues. Deletions cut 1 base from V and 5 bases from J, with 8 bases between. The CDR3 sequence is CASSLDGRETQYF. The CDR3 region has the DNA TGTGCCAGCAGCTTAGACGGGCGGGAGACCCAGTACTTC. The full variable domain, with the rest looked up from reference TRBV7-9 and TRBJ2-5, is DTGVSQNPRHKITKRGQNVTFRCDPISEHNRLYWYRQTLGQGPEFLTYFQNEAQLEKSRLLSDRFSAERPKGSFSTLEIQRTEQGDSAMYLCASSLDGRETQYFGPGTRLLVL.

This clonotype qualifies as medium-sized. The rearrangement joins TRBV7-9 to TRBJ2-6; D remains unclear. V lost 2 bases to trimming and J lost 0 bases, with 5 bases between them. There are 15 residues in the CDR3. Germline V gives CDR1 SEHNR, CDR2 FQNEAQ (reference sequence). The CDR3 DNA follows: TGTGCCAGCAGCTTACGGAGCTCTGGGGCCAACGTCCTGACTTTC. This sequence encodes CASSLRSSGANVLTF.

This clonotype occurred many times. V and J are TRBV6-2 or TRBV6-3 and TRBJ2-1, with D possibly matching TRBD2 (6 bases). The CDR3 is 13 amino acids. Germline values: CDR1 MNHEY, CDR2 SVGEGT. V was pared by 2 bases and J by 10 bases, with 12 bases between. The CDR3 DNA follows: TGTGCCAGCAGTTACGTCTTAAGCGGGGAGCAGTTCTTC. Residues: CASSYVLSGEQFF.

Ten or more counts support this clonotype. The V and J genes are TRBV18 and TRBJ2-7; 7 nucleotides line up with TRBD1. Germline V gene data show CDR1 as KGHSH and CDR2 as LQKENI. The CDR3 totals 13 residues. J gave up 3 bases and V 6 bases, and 5 bases lay outside the gene matches. The CDR3 DNA follows: TGTGCCAGCTCCCCGGGACAGTACTACGAGCAGTACTTC. This codes for CASSPGQYYEQYF.

This clonotype was counted at least ten times. V is TRBV11-2 and J is TRBJ2-5; no clear D. The CDR3 covers 13 residues. CDR1 and CDR2 (germline): SGHAT, FQNNGV. V dropped 3 bases and J dropped 0 bases, with 5 bases sitting between them. In DNA form, the CDR3 reads TGTGCCAGCAGCTTCTGGAACCAAGAGACCCAGTACTTC. Translated, it gives CASSFWNQETQYF.

This clonotype was picked up a small number of times. The chain employs TRBV20-1 and TRBJ2-1; D perhaps matches TRBD2 (6 bases). The germline V gene encodes CDR1 DFQATT and CDR2 SNEGSKA (reference sequence). The CDR3 has 14 amino acids. Trimming left V 4 bases short and J 3 bases short, with 13 bases between. CDR3 residues: CSATFGSGYNEQFF. CDR3 coding DNA: TGCAGTGCTACATTTGGTAGCGGCTACAATGAGCAGTTCTTC.

This CDR3 is CASSQDFTSGSRDEQYF. The DNA of the CDR3 is TGCGCCAGCAGCCAAGATTTTACTAGCGGTAGCAGGGACGAGCAGTACTTC. This sequence joins TRBV4-1 and TRBJ2-7; 8 bases are a match to TRBD2. The germline V gene encodes CDR1 MGHRA and CDR2 YSYEKL. CDR3 size: 17 residues. The ends lost 0 bases at V and 5 bases at J; junction bases unmatched: 12.

This chain links TRBV6-5 with TRBJ2-2; 13 bases align to TRBD2. The CDR3 has 15 amino acids. Germline CDR1 reads MNHEY; CDR2 reads SVGAGI. The ends lost 4 bases at V and 5 bases at J; junction bases unmatched: 1. The CDR3 DNA follows: TGTGCCAGCAGTTCGGGACTAGCGGGAACCGGGGAGCTGTTTTTT. It translates to CASSSGLAGTGELFF.

About this clonotype itself: A clone one base away is much larger, so this may be a read error. This sequence joins TRBV5-1 and TRBJ2-2; the D call may be TRBD1 or TRBD2 (5 bases each). There are 16 residues in the CDR3. Between the trimmed V and J ends, which lost 0 bases and 5 bases, there was a span of 14 bases. Germline-derived CDR1 and CDR2 are SGHRS and YFSETQ. Here the CDR3 reads CASSLGLGEWTGELFF. The CDR3 DNA reads as TGCGCCAGCAGCTTGGGTTTAGGGGAGTGGACCGGGGAGCTGTTTTTT.

This clonotype was picked up a small number of times. The rearrangement uses TRBV19 and TRBJ2-5, with 7 positions matching TRBD1. Germline V gene lookup returns CDR1 LNHDA and CDR2 SQIVND (reference sequence). Trimming at V came to 5 bases and at J to 5 bases, leaving 14 bases not matched to a gene. The CDR3 contains 16 residues. This CDR3 is CASSLLGERGRETQYF. The CDR3, as DNA: TGTGCCAGTAGTCTCCTAGGAGAGAGGGGGCGGGAGACCCAGTACTTC.

This clonotype was observed a few times. V is TRBV7-9 and J is TRBJ1-4; 8 bases fit TRBD1. Germline assignment: CDR1 SEHNR and CDR2 FQNEAQ (reference sequence). Unmatched junction bases numbered 6, after V lost 4 bases and J lost 5 bases. The length of the CDR3 is 15 residues. The CDR3 sequence is CASSSSNRGNEKLFF. DNA of the CDR3: TGTGCCAGCAGCTCAAGCAACAGGGGGAATGAAAAACTGTTTTTT.

This clonotype has just a few counts. This rearrangement joins TRBV7-2 to TRBJ2-7; D possibly uses TRBD1 or TRBD2 (6 bases each). Germline CDR1 and CDR2: SGHTA and FQGNSA. The ends were cut back, 1 base at V and 2 bases at J, with 12 bases in the middle. The CDR3 extends over 15 amino acids. The CDR3 sequence is CASSLEGGDTYEQYF. The CDR3 region has the DNA TGTGCCAGCAGCTTAGAGGGCGGGGACACCTACGAGCAGTACTTC.

Ten or more counts support this clonotype. The rearrangement uses TRBV12-3 or TRBV12-4 and TRBJ2-1; no definite D call. Trimming took off 3 bases at V and 8 bases at J, with 11 bases between the two ends. CDR3 length: 13 amino acids. As DNA, the CDR3 is TGTGCCAGCAGTTTGGACCACCGAGATGAGCAGTTCTTC. Translated, it gives CASSLDHRDEQFF.

This clonotype was detected ten times or more. The chain combines TRBV30 with TRBJ1-2; 8 bases map to TRBD1. This CDR3 contains 13 residues. V dropped 3 bases and J dropped 6; count of bases not matched to a gene: 6. Germline CDR1 and CDR2: GTSNPN and SVGIG (reference sequence). CDR3 sequence: CAWSATGDHGYTF. In nucleotides, the CDR3 is TGTGCCTGGAGCGCGACAGGGGACCATGGCTACACCTTC.

The chain uses TRBV6-1 and TRBJ2-5, with D possibly matching TRBD2 (5 bases). CDR1 and CDR2 (germline): MNHNS, SASEGT. V was shortened by 3 bases and J by 5 bases, with 13 bases between the two germline ends. This CDR3 is built from 14 residues. CDR3 residues: CASSDWAGEETQYF. CDR3 sequence (DNA): TGTGCCAGCAGTGATTGGGCCGGGGAGGAGACCCAGTACTTC.

This clonotype was detected ten times or more. This chain connects TRBV7-6 to TRBJ2-2; D call uncertain. Germline CDR1 reads SGHVS; CDR2 reads FNYEAQ. V shed 2 bases and J shed 1 base, with 11 bases lying between them. The CDR3 consists of 16 residues. CDR3 sequence: CASSLMELMNTGELFF. The CDR3 DNA sequence: TGTGCCAGCAGCTTAATGGAGCTGATGAACACCGGGGAGCTGTTTTTT.

The chain is built from TRBV4-2 and TRBJ2-5; a possible D gene is TRBD2 (5 bases). Trimming took 0 bases from V and 1 from J, leaving 9 bases between them. The length of the CDR3 is 15 residues. Germline V gives CDR1 LGHNA, CDR2 YNFKEQ. CDR3: CASSQDSGSQETQYF. CDR3 nucleotide sequence: TGTGCCAGCAGCCAAGATTCGGGGTCCCAAGAGACCCAGTACTTC.

The J gene is TRBJ1-2, the V gene TRBV6-5; 12 positions agree with TRBD1. The CDR3 runs to 15 residues. The germline V gene encodes CDR1 MNHEY and CDR2 SVGAGI. The V gene end was trimmed by 6 bases and the J gene end by 5 bases; junction bases not matched to a gene: 7. The CDR3 loop is CASSPGTGGDYGYTF. The DNA of the CDR3 is TGTGCCAGCAGCCCCGGGACAGGGGGCGATTATGGCTACACCTTC.

The J gene is TRBJ2-3, the V gene TRBV9, with D maybe TRBD2 (7 bases). The CDR3 has 16 amino acids. The germline V gene has CDR1 SGDLS and CDR2 YYNGEE. Trimming pared 0 bases from V and 0 bases from J, leaving 11 bases between. Here the CDR3 DNA reads TGTGCCAGCAGCGTAGCTGGGGGGGCAAGCACAGATACGCAGTATTTT. Protein: CASSVAGGASTDTQYF.

A few counts support this clonotype. The V and J genes are TRBV18 and TRBJ1-2; tentatively, D is TRBD1 (5 bases). The CDR3 has 12 residues. Germline V lookup: CDR1 KGHSH, CDR2 LQKENI. Trimming pared 3 bases from V and 8 bases from J, leaving 10 bases between. CDR3: CASSPSGDGYTF. CDR3 DNA: TGTGCCAGCTCACCCTCGGGGGACGGCTACACCTTC.